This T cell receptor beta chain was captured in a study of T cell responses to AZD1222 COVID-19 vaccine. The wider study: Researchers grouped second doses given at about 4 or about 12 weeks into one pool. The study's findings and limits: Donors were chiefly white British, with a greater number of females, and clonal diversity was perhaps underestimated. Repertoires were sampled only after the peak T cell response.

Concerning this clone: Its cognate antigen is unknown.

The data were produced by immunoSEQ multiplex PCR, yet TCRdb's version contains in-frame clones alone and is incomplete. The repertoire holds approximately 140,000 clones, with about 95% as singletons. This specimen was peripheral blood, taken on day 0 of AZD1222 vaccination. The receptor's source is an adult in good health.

The CDR3 DNA sequence: TGTGCCAGTAGTTTCCCCTACTATGGCTACACCTTC. This translates into CASSFPYYGYTF. The chain employs TRBV19 and TRBJ1-2, with unresolved D. Germline assignment: CDR1 LNHDA and CDR2 SQIVND (reference sequence). The CDR3 has 12 amino acids. V gave up 5 bases and J gave up 3 bases, with 7 bases separating them.